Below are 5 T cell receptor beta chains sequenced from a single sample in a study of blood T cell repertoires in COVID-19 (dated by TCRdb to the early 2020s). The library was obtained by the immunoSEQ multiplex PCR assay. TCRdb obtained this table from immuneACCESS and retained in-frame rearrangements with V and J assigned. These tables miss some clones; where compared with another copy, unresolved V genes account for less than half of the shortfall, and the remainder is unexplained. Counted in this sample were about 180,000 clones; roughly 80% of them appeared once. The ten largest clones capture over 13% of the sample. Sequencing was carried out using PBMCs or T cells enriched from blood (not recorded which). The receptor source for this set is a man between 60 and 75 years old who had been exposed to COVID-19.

CDR3 sequence (DNA): TGTGCCAGCAGCTCCGGGGGGACAGGGAATTCACCCCTCCACTTT. Translation: CASSSGGTGNSPLHF. The chain uses TRBV7-9 and TRBJ1-6, with TRBD1 matching 9 bases. Unmatched junction bases numbered 5, after V lost 4 bases and J lost 7 bases. Germline V gene lookup returns CDR1 SEHNR and CDR2 FQNEAQ (reference sequence). The CDR3 extends over 15 amino acids.

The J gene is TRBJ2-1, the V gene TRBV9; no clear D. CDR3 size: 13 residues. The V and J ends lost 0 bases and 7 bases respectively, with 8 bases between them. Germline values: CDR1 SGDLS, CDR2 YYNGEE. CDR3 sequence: CASSVEARNEQFF. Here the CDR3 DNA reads TGTGCCAGCAGCGTAGAGGCGCGGAATGAGCAGTTCTTC.

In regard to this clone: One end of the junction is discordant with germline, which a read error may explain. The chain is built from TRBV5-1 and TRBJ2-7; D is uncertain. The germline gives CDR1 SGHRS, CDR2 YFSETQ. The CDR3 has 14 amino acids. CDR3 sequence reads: CAGSLTVSVYEQYF. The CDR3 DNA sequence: TGCGCCGGCAGCTTAACAGTTTCGGTTTACGAGCAGTACTTC.

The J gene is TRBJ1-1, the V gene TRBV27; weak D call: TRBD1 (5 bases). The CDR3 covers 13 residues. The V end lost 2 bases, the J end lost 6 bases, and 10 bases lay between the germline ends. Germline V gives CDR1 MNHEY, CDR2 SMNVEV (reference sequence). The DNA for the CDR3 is TGTGCCAGCAGTTTACAGGGTAGTGCTGAAGCTTTCTTT. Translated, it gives CASSLQGSAEAFF.

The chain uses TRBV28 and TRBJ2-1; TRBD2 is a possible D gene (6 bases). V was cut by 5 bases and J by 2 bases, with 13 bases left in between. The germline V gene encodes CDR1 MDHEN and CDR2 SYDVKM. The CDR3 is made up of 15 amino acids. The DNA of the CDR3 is TGTGCCAGCAGTAGGATAGCGGCAACCTACAATGAGCAGTTCTTC. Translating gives CASSRIAATYNEQFF.